The text below deals with one T cell receptor (beta chain). Its antigen is still unknown. This sample stems from a study of T cell responses to AZD1222 COVID-19 vaccine. Study context: Timing groups of about 4 and about 12 weeks for second doses were pooled.

Study-wide findings and caveats: Seropositivity was recorded at baseline in only five to seven AZD1222 recipients. The sample set comprised mostly white British donors with more females, and clonal diversity was possibly underestimated.

V lost 3 bases and J lost 1, with 9 bases in between. Germline assignment: CDR1 MNHEY and CDR2 SMNVEV (reference sequence). The CDR3 spans 14 residues. Sequencing used immunoSEQ multiplex PCR; TCRdb keeps in-frame clones, though not all of them. The data show roughly 100,000 clones, 70% to 90% seen once. Here the sequenced sample was peripheral blood, taken on day 0 of AZD1222 vaccination. This chain connects TRBV27 to TRBJ1-1; weak D call: TRBD1 (5 bases). The TCR sequence derives from an adult in good health. CDR3 in amino acids: CASSLGVPNTEAFF. The CDR3 region has the DNA TGTGCCAGCAGTTTGGGGGTCCCGAACACTGAAGCTTTCTTT.